The rows below give T cell receptor beta chains drawn from one sample of a study of siplizumab effects on memory and regulatory T cells. Clones were sequenced by immunoSEQ multiplex PCR, and TCRdb holds only the in-frame ones, with some missing. The data hold around 61,000 clones, with about 98% observed a single time. Sequencing used naive CD8+ T cells sorted from blood. These receptors were collected from a human donor in good health. Both conserved end residues are part of each CDR3. D genes are given only for firm matches. Some rows have no size entry. The others give once, few or many, or a class for an expanded clone.

V gene: TRBV7-9
clone size: .
D gene: TRBD1
J gene: TRBJ1-1
CDR3 DNA: TGTGCCAGCAGAGTGACAGGGGGCAGATTCACTGAAGCTTTCTTT
CDR3 protein: CASRVTGGRFTEAFF

V gene: TRBV2
clone size: .
D gene: TRBD1
J gene: TRBJ1-3
CDR3 DNA: TGTGCCAGCAGTCCCGGGACAGGGGTTATATCTGGAAACACCATATATTTT
CDR3 protein: CASSPGTGVISGNTIYF

V gene: TRBV30
clone size: .
D gene: .
J gene: TRBJ1-5
CDR3 DNA: TGTGCCTGGAGCTCTGAGCCCCACAGCTATAGCAATCAGCCCCAGCATTTT
CDR3 protein: CAWSSEPHSYSNQPQHF

V gene: TRBV28
clone size: .
D gene: .
J gene: TRBJ1-2
CDR3 DNA: TGTGCCAGCAGCCCTAGTCCGGATGGCTACACCTTC
CDR3 protein: CASSPSPDGYTF

V gene: TRBV27
clone size: .
D gene: .
J gene: TRBJ2-1
CDR3 DNA: TGTGCCAGCAGTTTAGTCAGTTACAATGAGCAGTTCTTC
CDR3 protein: CASSLVSYNEQFF

V gene: TRBV29-1
clone size: .
D gene: .
J gene: TRBJ2-7
CDR3 DNA: TGCAGCGTTACGACCCCGACGGCCTACGAGCAGTACTTC
CDR3 protein: CSVTTPTAYEQYF

V gene: TRBV11-3
clone size: .
D gene: .
J gene: TRBJ1-1
CDR3 DNA: TGTGCCAGCGGGGAACGGGTTTTCTTT
CDR3 protein: CASGERVFF

V gene: TRBV7-6
clone size: .
D gene: .
J gene: TRBJ2-5
CDR3 DNA: TGTGCCAGCAGCTTAATGGGCAGGGAAAAGACCCAGTACTTC
CDR3 protein: CASSLMGREKTQYF

V gene: TRBV19
clone size: .
D gene: TRBD1
J gene: TRBJ1-5
CDR3 DNA: TGTGCCAGTAGTACGCCGGGACAGGGCCCCAATCAGCCCCAGCATTTT
CDR3 protein: CASSTPGQGPNQPQHF

V gene: TRBV9
clone size: .
D gene: .
J gene: TRBJ2-7
CDR3 DNA: TGTGCCAGCAGCGGGACCCGGGACGAAGCCTACGAGCAGTACTTC
CDR3 protein: CASSGTRDEAYEQYF

V gene: TRBV27
clone size: .
D gene: .
J gene: TRBJ2-1
CDR3 DNA: TGTGCCAGCATCCTCAGGGGGGCGCTGGGGAATGAGCAGTTCTTC
CDR3 protein: CASILRGALGNEQFF

V gene: TRBV5-8
clone size: .
D gene: .
J gene: TRBJ2-2
CDR3 DNA: TGTGCCAGCAGCTTAAGACAGGTTACCGGGGAGCTGTTTTTT
CDR3 protein: CASSLRQVTGELFF

V gene: TRBV4-1
clone size: .
D gene: .
J gene: TRBJ2-1
CDR3 DNA: TGCGCCAGCAGCCAAGATTTTAGCGCCTACAATGAGCAGTTCTTC
CDR3 protein: CASSQDFSAYNEQFF

V gene: TRBV7-9
clone size: .
D gene: TRBD2
J gene: TRBJ2-1
CDR3 DNA: TGTGCCAGCAGCTTTAGCGGGTTTTCCTACAATGAGCAGTTCTTC
CDR3 protein: CASSFSGFSYNEQFF

V gene: TRBV29-1
clone size: .
D gene: TRBD2
J gene: TRBJ2-1
CDR3 DNA: TGCAGCGTTGTAGTGCGGGAGGGCTACAATGAGCAGTTCTTC
CDR3 protein: CSVVVREGYNEQFF

V gene: TRBV9
clone size: .
D gene: TRBD2
J gene: TRBJ2-3
CDR3 DNA: TGTGCCAGCAGCCTAAATGGACTAGCGTCAGATACGCAGTATTTT
CDR3 protein: CASSLNGLASDTQYF

V gene: TRBV30
clone size: .
D gene: .
J gene: TRBJ2-7
CDR3 DNA: TGTGCCTGGAGTACAGCTTCGTACGAGCAGTACTTC
CDR3 protein: CAWSTASYEQYF

V gene: TRBV7-9
clone size: .
D gene: TRBD2
J gene: TRBJ2-1
CDR3 DNA: TGTGCCAGCAGCTTAGGGCCTAGCGGCTACAATGAGCAGTTCTTC
CDR3 protein: CASSLGPSGYNEQFF

V gene: TRBV5-4
clone size: .
D gene: .
J gene: TRBJ2-5
CDR3 DNA: TGTGCCAGCAGCCCCTCAGGCTCCCAGCCGGCTGAGACCCAGTACTTC
CDR3 protein: CASSPSGSQPAETQYF

V gene: TRBV11-3
clone size: .
D gene: .
J gene: TRBJ2-2
CDR3 DNA: TGTGCCAGCAGCTCAGGGCTCACCGGGGAGCTGTTTTTT
CDR3 protein: CASSSGLTGELFF

V gene: TRBV5-6
clone size: .
D gene: .
J gene: TRBJ1-2
CDR3 DNA: TGTGCCAGCAGCTTGTTCGGCAGCAACTATGGCTACACCTTC
CDR3 protein: CASSLFGSNYGYTF

V gene: TRBV27
clone size: .
D gene: TRBD1
J gene: TRBJ2-7
CDR3 DNA: TGTGCCAGCAGCCCCAGGGGGTCTGCAGCCTACGAGCAGTACTTC
CDR3 protein: CASSPRGSAAYEQYF

V gene: TRBV4-2
clone size: .
D gene: TRBD1
J gene: TRBJ1-2
CDR3 DNA: TGTGCCAGCACCGAATCTTCCGGGACAGCTAACTATGGCTACACCTTC
CDR3 protein: CASTESSGTANYGYTF

V gene: TRBV19
clone size: .
D gene: TRBD1
J gene: TRBJ2-7
CDR3 DNA: TGTGCCAGTAGTGCCGGGACAGGGGTATACGAGCAGTACTTC
CDR3 protein: CASSAGTGVYEQYF

V gene: TRBV11-3
clone size: once
D gene: .
J gene: TRBJ1-1
CDR3 DNA: TGTGCCAGCAGCTTAGGTGACGGGGTCATGGGGACTGAAGCTTTCTTT
CDR3 protein: CASSLGDGVMGTEAFF

V gene: TRBV7-9
clone size: .
D gene: .
J gene: TRBJ2-3
CDR3 DNA: TGTGCCAGCAGCTTAGGGCTTAATACGCAGTATTTT
CDR3 protein: CASSLGLNTQYF

V gene: TRBV27
clone size: .
D gene: .
J gene: TRBJ2-7
CDR3 DNA: TGTGCCAGCAGCCTGGGACGAACCTACGAGCAGTACTTC
CDR3 protein: CASSLGRTYEQYF

V gene: TRBV27
clone size: .
D gene: .
J gene: TRBJ2-7
CDR3 DNA: TGTGCCAGCAGTCCCCAAGCTGGAAAGAAAGGGTCCTACGAGCAGTACTTC
CDR3 protein: CASSPQAGKKGSYEQYF

V gene: TRBV6-5
clone size: .
D gene: .
J gene: TRBJ2-1
CDR3 DNA: TGTGCCAGCAGCCCTAGGATGGGGGCCGGGGATGAGCAGTTCTTC
CDR3 protein: CASSPRMGAGDEQFF

V gene: TRBV9
clone size: .
D gene: .
J gene: TRBJ1-1
CDR3 DNA: TGTGCCAGCGGGAGACAAGGTGAAGCTTTCTTT
CDR3 protein: CASGRQGEAFF

V gene: TRBV28
clone size: .
D gene: .
J gene: TRBJ2-1
CDR3 DNA: TGTGCCAGCAGCGTACTACCAACCGCGAGCTCCTACAATGAGCAGTTCTTC
CDR3 protein: CASSVLPTASSYNEQFF

V gene: TRBV28
clone size: .
D gene: .
J gene: TRBJ2-2
CDR3 DNA: TGTGCCAGCAGTTTACGGGGGACAGTCCGGACCACCGGGGAGCTGTTTTTT
CDR3 protein: CASSLRGTVRTTGELFF

V gene: TRBV10-1
clone size: .
D gene: .
J gene: TRBJ2-3
CDR3 DNA: TGCGCCAGCGGACGAGTTGCAGATACGCAGTATTTT
CDR3 protein: CASGRVADTQYF

V gene: TRBV6-5
clone size: .
D gene: TRBD1
J gene: TRBJ1-2
CDR3 DNA: TGTGCCAGCAGCCTACAGGGGCTTGATGGCTACACCTTC
CDR3 protein: CASSLQGLDGYTF

V gene: TRBV2
clone size: .
D gene: .
J gene: TRBJ2-3
CDR3 DNA: TGTGCCAGCCATCCCCTAGCGACTAGCACAGATACGCAGTATTTT
CDR3 protein: CASHPLATSTDTQYF

V gene: TRBV7-3
clone size: .
D gene: .
J gene: TRBJ2-7
CDR3 DNA: TGTGCCAGCAGCTTAGGAGGGGGGAACCACTACGAGCAGTACTTC
CDR3 protein: CASSLGGGNHYEQYF

V gene: TRBV13
clone size: few
D gene: .
J gene: TRBJ1-5
CDR3 DNA: TGTGCCAGCAGCTTAGGCAGGGGCAATCAGCCCCAGCATTTT
CDR3 protein: CASSLGRGNQPQHF

V gene: TRBV30
clone size: .
D gene: TRBD2
J gene: TRBJ2-1
CDR3 DNA: TGTGCCTGGAGTGTAGGGCTAGCGGGAGGCAATGAGCAGTTCTTC
CDR3 protein: CAWSVGLAGGNEQFF

V gene: TRBV7-6
clone size: .
D gene: TRBD2
J gene: TRBJ2-1
CDR3 DNA: TGTGCCAGCAGCTTATTAATAGTCGGACTAGCGGGACGGAATGAGCAGTTCTTC
CDR3 protein: CASSLLIVGLAGRNEQFF

V gene: TRBV18
clone size: .
D gene: .
J gene: TRBJ2-2
CDR3 DNA: TGTGCCAGCTCACCCAGTCCGGGTGGGGAGCTGTTTTTT
CDR3 protein: CASSPSPGGELFF

V gene: TRBV10-3
clone size: .
D gene: TRBD1
J gene: TRBJ1-2
CDR3 DNA: TGTGCCATCAGTCTACCGGGACAGGGCGCCTATGGCTACACCTTC
CDR3 protein: CAISLPGQGAYGYTF

V gene: TRBV6-6
clone size: .
D gene: TRBD2
J gene: TRBJ2-2
CDR3 DNA: TGTGCCAGCAGCCCTACTAGCGGGAGCAGAGGGGAGCTGTTTTTT
CDR3 protein: CASSPTSGSRGELFF

V gene: TRBV5-6
clone size: .
D gene: .
J gene: TRBJ1-1
CDR3 DNA: TGTGCCAGCAGCTTGGAGCGCCGTTTGAACACTGAAGCTTTCTTT
CDR3 protein: CASSLERRLNTEAFF

V gene: TRBV11-3
clone size: .
D gene: TRBD2
J gene: TRBJ2-1
CDR3 DNA: TGTGCCAGCAGCTTAGATTCCGGGAGGTCCTCCTACAATGAGCAGTTCTTC
CDR3 protein: CASSLDSGRSSYNEQFF

V gene: TRBV7-3
clone size: .
D gene: TRBD2
J gene: TRBJ2-5
CDR3 DNA: TGTGCCAGCAGCTTAGTGGCTAGCGGTGGGGAGACCCAGTACTTC
CDR3 protein: CASSLVASGGETQYF

V gene: TRBV4-2
clone size: once
D gene: TRBD1
J gene: TRBJ1-2
CDR3 DNA: TGTGCCAGCAGCCAAGATCCTGGGACAGGGGGCGTTGGGGGCTACACCTTC
CDR3 protein: CASSQDPGTGGVGGYTF

V gene: TRBV5-1
clone size: .
D gene: .
J gene: TRBJ2-1
CDR3 DNA: TGCGCCAGCAGCTTGCCCCCCGGGCAGGGGAGTGGGACCTACAATGAGCAGTTCTTC
CDR3 protein: CASSLPPGQGSGTYNEQFF

V gene: TRBV18
clone size: .
D gene: .
J gene: TRBJ1-2
CDR3 DNA: TGTGCCAGCTCACCTCCTGATAGGCCCTATGGCTACACCTTC
CDR3 protein: CASSPPDRPYGYTF

V gene: TRBV27
clone size: .
D gene: .
J gene: TRBJ2-1
CDR3 DNA: TGTGCCAGCAGTTTATCGGGGAATGAGCAGTTCTTC
CDR3 protein: CASSLSGNEQFF

V gene: TRBV10-3
clone size: .
D gene: .
J gene: TRBJ2-3
CDR3 DNA: TGTGCCATCACCGGACCAGGGAACACAGATACGCAGTATTTT
CDR3 protein: CAITGPGNTDTQYF

V gene: TRBV7-9
clone size: few
D gene: .
J gene: TRBJ2-7
CDR3 DNA: TGTGCCAGCAGCGAAGCTGGTTCCTACGAGCAGTACTTC
CDR3 protein: CASSEAGSYEQYF

V gene: TRBV28
clone size: .
D gene: TRBD1
J gene: TRBJ1-1
CDR3 DNA: TGTGCCAGCCGTCCCCCCGGGACAGGGGTGTCTGAAGCTTTCTTT
CDR3 protein: CASRPPGTGVSEAFF

V gene: TRBV5-1
clone size: .
D gene: TRBD1
J gene: TRBJ2-7
CDR3 DNA: TGCGCCAGCAGCTTTACCGGGACAGGGCCTACTTACGAGCAGTACTTC
CDR3 protein: CASSFTGTGPTYEQYF

V gene: TRBV18
clone size: .
D gene: .
J gene: TRBJ2-5
CDR3 DNA: TGTGCCAGCTCACCGAGCGACAGCCCGGGAGAGACCCAGTACTTC
CDR3 protein: CASSPSDSPGETQYF

V gene: TRBV5-1
clone size: .
D gene: .
J gene: TRBJ1-1
CDR3 DNA: TGCGCCAGCAGCAAAGGGGACGGGGACGGGACTGAAGCTTTCTTT
CDR3 protein: CASSKGDGDGTEAFF

V gene: TRBV6-5
clone size: .
D gene: TRBD1
J gene: TRBJ2-1
CDR3 DNA: TGTGCCAGCAGACAGGGGATCCACAATGAGCAGTTCTTC
CDR3 protein: CASRQGIHNEQFF